Detailed here is one T cell receptor beta chain. Antigen unknown. V lost 0 bases and J lost 3, with 8 bases in between. The CDR3 is 13 amino acids. The germline V gene has CDR1 GTSNPN and CDR2 SVGIG (reference sequence). The sample originates from a study of cytomegalovirus exposure and HLA in healthy donors. The study's findings and limits: An observed cluster of highly shared sequence variants was recorded as a likely sequencing artifact.

The PCR was carried out with 60 Vbeta primers and 13 Jbeta primers. Profiling relied on immunoSEQ multiplex PCR, and the TCRdb table lists in-frame clones only, not all of them. This table has about 83,000 clones, 70% to 75% appearing once. Sequenced: PBMCs. The chain has TRBV30 and TRBJ1-1; D is ambiguous. This clonotype originated in a man aged 60 to 69 in good health and CMV-seronegative. The DNA for the CDR3 is TGTGCCTGGAGTGTTAATCGGGACACTGAAGCTTTCTTT. It encodes CAWSVNRDTEAFF.